These 31 T cell receptor beta chains came from one sample sequenced in a study of T cell responses to AZD1222 COVID-19 vaccine. Data came from immunoSEQ multiplex PCR; TCRdb stores just in-frame clones and leaves some out. This repertoire shows around 120,000 clones, 92% found once; its top ten account for around 15%. The sequencing used peripheral blood, collected on day 0 of AZD1222 vaccination. The receptors stem from an adult in good health.

The chain combines TRBV4-1 with TRBJ2-5, with 13 bases lining up with TRBD2. The CDR3 is 17 residues long. CDR1 MGHRA and CDR2 YSYEKL come from the germline V gene. V trimming: 6 bases; J trimming: 2 bases; junction bases outside the gene matches: 9. The CDR3 DNA sequence: TGCGCCAGCAGTCGGACTAGCGGGAGCGAGGGTCAAGAGACCCAGTACTTC. This sequence encodes CASSRTSGSEGQETQYF.

V is TRBV3-1 (or the pseudogene TRBV3-2) and J is TRBJ1-6, with 8 bases identical to TRBD1. With V trimmed by 3 bases and J by 13 bases, 5 bases remained unmatched. Germline CDR1 is LGHDT and CDR2 is YNNKEL (reference sequence). The CDR3 runs 13 residues. The CDR3 reads CASSHRGRSPLHF. In nucleotides, the CDR3 is TGTGCCAGCAGCCACAGGGGGCGCTCCCCCCTCCACTTT.

The V and J genes are TRBV9 and TRBJ1-6; D remains ambiguous. This CDR3 contains 17 residues. The germline V and J ends were trimmed by 2 bases and 0 bases, with 12 bases remaining between them. Looked up from germline, CDR1 is SGDLS and CDR2 is YYNGEE. The CDR3: CASSVYGQSSYNSPLHF. The DNA of the CDR3 is TGTGCCAGCAGCGTGTATGGTCAATCCTCCTATAATTCACCCCTCCACTTT.

Note on this clone: Additional DNA sequences in this sample encode the identical CDR3. V gene TRBV10-3 combines with J gene TRBJ1-6; D ambiguous. This CDR3 contains 13 residues. CDR1 and CDR2 from the germline V gene are ENHRY and SYGVKD. Trimming stripped 2 bases from V and 7 bases from J, with 6 bases between. The CDR3 spells CAISEEGNSPLHF. DNA for the CDR3: TGTGCCATCAGTGAGGAAGGGAATTCACCCCTCCACTTT.

This clone was seen only once. The V gene is TRBV7-9, the J gene TRBJ1-1; TRBD1 aligns across 7 bases. Germline V gene data show CDR1 as SEHNR and CDR2 as FQNEAQ (reference sequence). The junction had 6 bases not matched to a gene; V was cut back by 5 bases and J by 6 bases. This CDR3 has 13 residues. The CDR3 reads CASSTTGEAEAFF. CDR3 coding DNA: TGTGCCAGCAGCACTACAGGGGAGGCTGAAGCTTTCTTT.

V is TRBV28 and J is TRBJ1-5; TRBD1 might be the D (5 bases). The CDR3 loop spans 14 amino acids. The germline CDR1 and CDR2 sequences are MDHEN and SYDVKM. The V end was cut by 7 bases, the J end by 7 bases, with 17 bases between. CDR3 sequence reads: CASTPRGRGQPQHF. CDR3 nucleotide sequence: TGTGCCAGCACCCCTCGGGGCCGCGGCCAGCCCCAGCATTTT.

This chain uses TRBV18 with TRBJ2-1, with 11 bases that match TRBD2. The V and J ends lost 9 bases and 9 bases, in that order; junction bases with no gene match: 10. The germline V gene has CDR1 KGHSH and CDR2 LQKENI. The CDR3 length is 14 residues. CDR3 nucleotides: TGTGCCAGTATTGCACTAGCGGGAGACGGTGAGCAGTTCTTC. Protein: CASIALAGDGEQFF.

This chain links TRBV29-1 with TRBJ1-1, with D perhaps matching TRBD1 (6 bases). V dropped 4 bases and J dropped 1 base, with 10 bases sitting between them. The CDR3 has 13 residues. The germline V gene encodes CDR1 SQVTM and CDR2 ANQGSEA. The CDR3 protein is CSVVGTTNTEAFF. CDR3 coding DNA: TGCAGCGTTGTGGGGACAACGAACACTGAAGCTTTCTTT.

V and J are TRBV7-9 and TRBJ2-5; TRBD1 agrees at 7 bases. The germline V gene encodes CDR1 SEHNR and CDR2 FQNEAQ (reference sequence). This CDR3 is built from 14 residues. J gave up 2 bases and V 5 bases, and 5 bases lay outside the gene matches. The CDR3 DNA follows: TGTGCCAGCAGCGTAAGACAGGGTCAAGAGACCCAGTACTTC. Protein: CASSVRQGQETQYF.

This chain uses TRBV6-5 with TRBJ2-2; no firm D call. V was pared by 8 bases and J by 5 bases, with 15 bases between. The CDR3 consists of 14 residues. Per germline, CDR1 MNHEY and CDR2 SVGAGI. CDR3 in DNA: TGTGCCAGCTCCTCAAGCCGGCCAACCGGGGAGCTGTTTTTT. Translation: CASSSSRPTGELFF.

This clone was recorded once. This sequence joins TRBV28 and TRBJ2-6, with D possibly matching TRBD1 (6 bases). V was shortened by 5 bases and J by 2 bases, with 10 bases between the two germline ends. Germline loops: CDR1 MDHEN, CDR2 SYDVKM. The CDR3 contains 15 residues. The CDR3 sequence: CASSQGGTGANVLTF. CDR3 DNA: TGTGCCAGCAGTCAAGGGGGAACTGGGGCCAACGTCCTGACTTTC.

The V call is TRBV5-1, the J call TRBJ1-4; D uncertain. Trimming pared 0 bases from V and 0 bases from J, leaving 12 bases between. The CDR3 sequence is 17 residues long. Germline V gene lookup returns CDR1 SGHRS and CDR2 YFSETQ. CDR3 nucleotides: TGCGCCAGCAGCTTGGCCCCGTCAGGTTCAACTAATGAAAAACTGTTTTTT. Translating it yields CASSLAPSGSTNEKLFF. The complete variable domain, with remaining parts taken from reference TRBV5-1 and TRBJ1-4, reads KAGVTQTPRYLIKTRGQQVTLSCSPISGHRSVSWYQQTPGQGLQFLFEYFSETQRNKGNFPGRFSGRQFSNSRSEMNVSTLELGDSALYLCASSLAPSGSTNEKLFFGSGTQLSVL.

The CDR3 reads CASSLGRSETQYF. The CDR3 DNA is TGTGCCAGCAGCTTAGGGCGGTCAGAGACCCAGTACTTC. This chain links TRBV11-2 with TRBJ2-5, with no clear D. V was cut by 1 base and J by 4 bases, with 7 bases left in between. The CDR3 extends over 13 amino acids. The V gene's germline CDR1 is SGHAT and CDR2 FQNNGV.

The chain is built from TRBV12-5 and TRBJ1-1; 8 bases fit TRBD1. Germline CDR1 LGHNT, CDR2 FRNRAP. V dropped 5 bases and J dropped 4; count of bases not matched to a gene: 6. The CDR3 loop spans 14 amino acids. CDR3 nucleotide sequence: TGTGCTAGTGGTGGGGACAGGTTAAGCACTGAAGCTTTCTTT. The encoded protein is CASGGDRLSTEAFF.

This chain joins TRBV25-1 and TRBJ2-1; D might be TRBD1 (5 bases). The CDR3 covers 12 residues. Trimming removed 5 bases at V and 9 bases at J, with 11 bases between. Germline CDR1 and CDR2: MGHDK and SYGVNS. Written as DNA, the CDR3 is TGTGCCAGCAGTTTCCAGGGTGGTGAGCAGTTCTTC. Translating it yields CASSFQGGEQFF.

CDR3 sequence reads: CASSSTYMKAFF. CDR3 sequence (DNA): TGTGCCAGCAGTTCGACTTACATGAAAGCTTTCTTT. The gene calls are TRBV6-1 and TRBJ1-1, with D unresolved. Germline CDR1 MNHNS, CDR2 SASEGT. The CDR3 sequence is 12 residues long. V was cut by 5 bases and J by 9 bases, with 13 bases left in between.

The genes are TRBV5-1 and TRBJ2-2; D gene uncertain. CDR1 is SGHRS and CDR2 is YFSETQ in the germline V gene. The CDR3 is 15 residues long. Trimming removed 0 bases at V and 2 bases at J, with 8 bases between. The CDR3 coding sequence is TGCGCCAGCAGCTTGGGACAAATTAACACCGGGGAGCTGTTTTTT. This encodes CASSLGQINTGELFF.

The genes are TRBV4-3 and TRBJ1-2; D not certain. V was trimmed by 1 base and J by 8 bases, leaving 17 bases between them. Germline V gene data show CDR1 as LGHNA and CDR2 as YSLEER. The CDR3 runs 15 residues. For the CDR3, the DNA is TGCGCCAGCAGCCAAGTGCACGGCTTTCTGGAGGGCTACACCTTC. It yields the protein CASSQVHGFLEGYTF.

This clone came up a few times. The rearrangement links TRBV5-1 to TRBJ2-1, with D perhaps matching TRBD1 (7 bases). The germline V and J ends were trimmed by 4 bases and 0 bases, with 11 bases remaining between them. The CDR3 has 15 residues. CDR1 and CDR2 (germline): SGHRS, YFSETQ. CDR3 residues: CASSAGQSSYNEQFF. The CDR3 DNA follows: TGCGCCAGCAGCGCGGGACAGAGCTCCTACAATGAGCAGTTCTTC.

This clone was recorded once. V usage is TRBV7-9 and J usage is TRBJ1-2; D remains ambiguous. Trimming took 4 bases from V and 1 from J, leaving 10 bases between them. Germline V gene sequence: CDR1 SEHNR, CDR2 FQNEAQ (reference sequence). The CDR3 is 14 amino acids. CDR3 sequence (DNA): TGTGCCAGCAGCTCAGCCCTAAATAACTATGGCTACACCTTC. This codes for CASSSALNNYGYTF.

The V and J genes are TRBV28 and TRBJ1-1; possible D gene TRBD1, 5 bases. V was cut by 4 bases and J by 0 bases, with 12 bases left in between. The CDR3 is 15 amino acids. In germline, CDR1 is MDHEN, CDR2 SYDVKM. CDR3 in amino acids: CASSSHGGMNTEAFF. CDR3 nucleotide sequence: TGTGCCAGCAGTTCACATGGGGGTATGAACACTGAAGCTTTCTTT. Full variable domain (rest looked up from reference TRBV28 and TRBJ1-1): DVKVTQSSRYLVKRTGEKVFLECVQDMDHENMFWYRQDPGLGLRLIYFSYDVKMKEKGDIPEGYSVSREKKERFSLILESASTNQTSMYLCASSSHGGMNTEAFFGQGTRLTVV.

The chain recombines TRBV13 with TRBJ2-1; either TRBD1 or TRBD2 may supply D (5 bases each). CDR3 length: 14 residues. V shed 3 bases and J shed 5 bases, with 11 bases lying between them. CDR1 is PRHDT and CDR2 is FYEKMQ in the germline V gene (reference sequence). The CDR3 reads CASSFLVGDNEQFF. CDR3 DNA: TGTGCCAGCAGCTTTTTAGTGGGGGACAATGAGCAGTTCTTC.

The chain is built from TRBV11-2 and TRBJ2-5, with D possibly TRBD2 on 5 matching bases. Trimming removed 2 bases at V and 2 bases at J, with 9 bases between. Germline CDR1 and CDR2: SGHAT and FQNNGV. The CDR3 runs 14 residues. CDR3 DNA: TGTGCCAGCAGCTTAAGTAGCGAACAAGAGACCCAGTACTTC. Translation gives CASSLSSEQETQYF.

This chain links TRBV20-1 with TRBJ2-7; no firm D call. Germline lookup yields CDR1 DFQATT and CDR2 SNEGSKA (reference sequence). The CDR3 totals 13 residues. V lost 3 bases and J lost 6, with 15 bases in between. CDR3 amino acids: CSASPGETLEQYF. The CDR3 nucleotides read TGCAGTGCTAGTCCGGGCGAGACTCTCGAGCAGTACTTC.

This chain uses TRBV28 with TRBJ1-5; D might be TRBD1 (5 bases). The CDR3 has 13 residues. The germline CDR1 and CDR2 sequences are MDHEN and SYDVKM. With 4 bases removed from V and 4 bases from J, the gap between germline ends came to 8 bases. CDR3 nucleotide sequence: TGTGCCAGCAGTTCAAGGGGTAATCAGCCCCAGCATTTT. Translating gives CASSSRGNQPQHF. Full variable domain (rest looked up from reference TRBV28 and TRBJ1-5): DVKVTQSSRYLVKRTGEKVFLECVQDMDHENMFWYRQDPGLGLRLIYFSYDVKMKEKGDIPEGYSVSREKKERFSLILESASTNQTSMYLCASSSRGNQPQHFGDGTRLSIL.

The chain couples TRBV4-3 to TRBJ2-7, with D perhaps TRBD1 (6 bases). V lost 1 base, J lost 0 bases, and 10 bases lay in between. Germline-derived CDR1 and CDR2 are LGHNA and YSLEER. The CDR3 is made up of 15 amino acids. CDR3 sequence: CASSQGTESSYEQYF. In nucleotides, the CDR3 is TGCGCCAGCAGCCAAGGGACAGAGAGCTCCTACGAGCAGTACTTC.

V usage is TRBV27 and J usage is TRBJ2-3, with TRBD2 matching 8 bases. The CDR3 extends over 15 amino acids. Germline V gene data show CDR1 as MNHEY and CDR2 as SMNVEV (reference sequence). V lost 6 bases, J lost 2 bases, and 7 bases stayed unmatched. CDR3 region: CASRAGGLPTDTQYF. Here the CDR3 DNA reads TGTGCCAGCAGGGCGGGAGGCCTTCCCACAGATACGCAGTATTTT.

CDR3 sequence: CASSEGEGSYNEQFF. The CDR3 DNA follows: TGTGCCAGCAGCGAGGGAGAGGGCTCCTACAATGAGCAGTTCTTC. The genes are TRBV6-5 and TRBJ2-1; D perhaps matches TRBD2 (5 bases). CDR1 and CDR2 from the germline V gene are MNHEY and SVGAGI. V gave up 6 bases and J gave up 0 bases, with 12 bases separating them. The CDR3 spans 15 residues.

The chain links TRBV4-3 to TRBJ2-7; D not certain. Germline V gene sequence: CDR1 LGHNA, CDR2 YSLEER. The V and J ends lost 0 bases and 7 bases respectively, with 10 bases between them. The CDR3 length is 13 residues. CDR3 amino acids: CASSQDLGREQYF. CDR3 DNA sequence: TGCGCCAGCAGCCAAGATCTAGGGCGGGAGCAGTACTTC.

V and J are TRBV12-5 and TRBJ1-1; D possibly corresponds to TRBD1 (6 bases). Trimming removed 5 bases at V and 11 bases at J, with 15 bases between. The length of the CDR3 is 12 residues. Germline CDR1 LGHNT, CDR2 FRNRAP. This chain's CDR3 is CASGINDRSAFF. The CDR3 DNA reads TGTGCTAGTGGTATCAACGACAGGTCCGCTTTCTTT.

V and J are TRBV4-1 and TRBJ1-6; D unclear. The germline V and J ends were trimmed by 0 bases and 7 bases, with 10 bases remaining between them. The CDR3 is 15 amino acids. Germline V gene sequence: CDR1 MGHRA, CDR2 YSYEKL. DNA of the CDR3: TGCGCCAGCAGCCAAGAACGAGGGAGGAATTCACCCCTCCACTTT. This gives the protein CASSQERGRNSPLHF.